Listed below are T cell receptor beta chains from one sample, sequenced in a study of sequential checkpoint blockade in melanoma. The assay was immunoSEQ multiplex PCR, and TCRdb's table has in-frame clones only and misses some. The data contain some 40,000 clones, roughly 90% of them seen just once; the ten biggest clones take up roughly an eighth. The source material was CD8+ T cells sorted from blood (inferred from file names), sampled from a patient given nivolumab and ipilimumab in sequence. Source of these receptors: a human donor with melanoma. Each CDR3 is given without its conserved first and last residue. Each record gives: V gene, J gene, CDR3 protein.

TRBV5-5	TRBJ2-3	ASSLEQRTDTQY
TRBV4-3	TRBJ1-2	ASSQGGNYGYT
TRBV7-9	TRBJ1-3	ASSLSSAISGNTIY
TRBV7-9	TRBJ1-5	ASSPGGVPQH
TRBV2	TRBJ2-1	ASSARTSGVYNEQF
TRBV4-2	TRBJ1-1	ASSQDDPGQGSTEAF
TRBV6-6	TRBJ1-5	ASSYRGTWLGPQH
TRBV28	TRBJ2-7	ASSFPRQGPDYEQY
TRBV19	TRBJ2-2	ASSIGLNTGELF
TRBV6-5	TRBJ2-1	ASSFGGMGPYNEQF
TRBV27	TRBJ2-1	ASSWREPSYNEQF
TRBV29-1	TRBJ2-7	SVGMTSTSSYEQY
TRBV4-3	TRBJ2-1	ASSQGGGGTESSYNEQF
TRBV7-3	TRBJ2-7	ASSSGATGAEQY
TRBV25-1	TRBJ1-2	ASSEFRDSKRGYT
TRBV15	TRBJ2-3	ATSRELAEALTTDTQY
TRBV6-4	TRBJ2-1	ASIPLADASNEQF
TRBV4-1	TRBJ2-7	ASSQEGGLVVYEQY
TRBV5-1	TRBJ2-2	ASTPLGGRTGELF
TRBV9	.	ASSDTGGHEQY
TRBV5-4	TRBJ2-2	ASSVWWGDLNTGELF
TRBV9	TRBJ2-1	ASSASGEQF
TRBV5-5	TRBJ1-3	ASSLGPSDGNTIY
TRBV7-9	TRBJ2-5	ASTGQGEETQY
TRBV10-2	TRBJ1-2	ASSDSYGYT
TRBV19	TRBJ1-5	ASSWVVGGRDQPQH
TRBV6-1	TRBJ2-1	ASSGQPGQGGHEQF
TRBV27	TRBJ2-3	ASSRVRANPDTQY
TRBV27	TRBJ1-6	ASQLGRRLDSPLH
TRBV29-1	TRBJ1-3	SVEVWDIAGNTIY
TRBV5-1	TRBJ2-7	ASSPGTGGEYEQY
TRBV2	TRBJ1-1	ASKAGPLEAF
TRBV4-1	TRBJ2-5	ASSQEWRAPETQY
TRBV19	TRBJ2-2	ASSIPVVPTGELF
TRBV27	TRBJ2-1	ASSLGQGLRSYNEQF
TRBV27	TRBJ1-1	ASSLLGGAYTEAF
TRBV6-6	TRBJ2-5	ASSPDQETQY
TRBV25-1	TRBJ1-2	ASSWSDSYGYT
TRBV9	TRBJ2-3	ASSVVTYTDTQY
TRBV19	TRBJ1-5	ASSIVGGGQPQH
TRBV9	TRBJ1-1	ASSVGGGWDTEAF
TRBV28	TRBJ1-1	ASSLNRGVNTEAF
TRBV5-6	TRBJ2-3	ASSYAGASTDTQY
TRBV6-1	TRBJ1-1	ASPGQRNTEAF
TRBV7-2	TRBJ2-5	ASSLIQRGETQY
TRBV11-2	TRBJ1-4	ASSLDGGRGLEKLF
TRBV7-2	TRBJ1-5	ASTAEGPQH
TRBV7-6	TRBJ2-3	ASSGLAGGPDTQY
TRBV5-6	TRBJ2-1	ASSLDGYNEQF
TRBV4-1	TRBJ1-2	ASSPRYDRGRYGYT
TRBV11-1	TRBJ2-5	ASSPRQGRETQY
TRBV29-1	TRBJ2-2	SGGDLPGLAGIMNTGELF
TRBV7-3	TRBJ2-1	ASSPGSDNEQF
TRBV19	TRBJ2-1	ASSIGTSVNEQF
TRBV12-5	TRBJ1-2	ASVQIDNYYGYT
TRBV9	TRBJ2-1	ASSVARGFAEQF
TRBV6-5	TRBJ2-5	ASSYLGLAGETQY
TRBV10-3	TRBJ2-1	AISESTRTGPYNEQF
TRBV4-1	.	ASSLSMTGTYEQY
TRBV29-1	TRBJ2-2	SVVRNTGELF